The entry below describes one T cell receptor (beta chain). This clone's antigen is unknown. It has no much larger one-base neighbor in the sample; base qualities were not kept. The data were obtained in a study of blood T cell repertoires in COVID-19 (dated by TCRdb to about 2020). General notes on the study: Samples from collaborators originated in the United States, Italy and Spain and spanned both the acute and convalescent phases of COVID-19. The material from the prospective study consisted of cDNA or gDNA derived from T cells, B-cell-depleted T cells, or PBMCs. The dataset comprised deeply sampled blood TCRbeta repertoires from subjects exposed to, actively infected with, or recovered from COVID-19. A freely available public database, intended as a resource for researchers studying the immune response to SARS-CoV-2, is where the repertoires were released. Samples came from the ongoing ImmuneRACE study (first 160 participants) plus 1,254 subjects from 6 global collaborators. Sample metadata almost always included a de-identified subject ID, COVID-19 status, age in years and sex. Where HLA class I and class II types were available, the types were taken from metadata supplied by the sample provider, not from assay-based typing.

The immunoSEQ Assay, a bias-controlled multiplex PCR, was used to amplify TCRbeta CDR3 regions from genomic DNA. The paper's data handling went like this. Nucleated cell counts per sample were estimated from amplification of reference gene primers within the assay. To quantify the absolute abundance of each unique TCRbeta CDR3 rearrangement, sequence reads were collapsed and filtered. For each sample, productive Simpson clonality was calculated by taking the square root of Simpson's diversity index across productive rearrangements. Drawn from immuneACCESS, this table holds only the in-frame rearrangements with V and J called that TCRdb kept. Clones are partly lost; checked studies trace under half to an unresolved V gene and leave the rest unexplained. That table gives V, J and clone size, and the DNA gave D and trimming. For this sample there are fewer than 150,000 clones; under 85% appear just once. Jointly, the top ten make up 15% to 20% of the sample.

V is cut by 4 bases and J by 3 bases, and the space between the germline ends is 13 bases. From the cysteine up to the phenylalanine, the CDR3 has a length of 15 residues. Just the 45-base CDR3 DNA is kept, in frame starting at base 1. The germline V gene provides CDR1 SGHDT and CDR2 YYEEEE. Participants in the prospective study were enrolled through a virtual design, were aged about 18 to 90 years, and lived in 24 United States geographic areas. To assign participants to cohorts, the prospective study relied on clinical history that participants themselves reported in a screening survey and a study questionnaire. Recovered participants in ImmuneRACE Cohort 3 were defined by two consecutive negative NP/OP PCR tests, clearance by a healthcare professional, or resolution of symptoms. In the prospective study, mobile phlebotomists collected whole blood, serum and a nasopharyngeal or oropharyngeal swab from each participant. Additional blood draws and questionnaires over an approximately 2-month period could optionally be provided by prospective study participants. Before DNA extraction, blood samples from the prospective study were shipped at room temperature or frozen.

What the work shows at the level of the full study, not this receptor alone: The amount of clinical and demographic metadata varied by source and participant and was provided uncurated.

The receptor's source is a man aged 30-40 years who had recovered from COVID-19. The sample comprised PBMCs or T cells enriched from blood (not recorded which). The chain was built from TRBV5-6 and TRBJ1-4; the D gene cannot be named for sure. The nucleotide sequence reads TGTGCCAGCAGCGGAGCTCCCTGGGCTAATGAAAAACTGTTTTTT. Its protein is CASSGAPWANEKLFF.